The TCR beta chain under discussion was sequenced for a study of radiotherapy plus CTLA-4 blockade in lung cancer. The overall study: Patients showed objective responses in 18% of cases, and disease control was achieved by 25% to 35%.

The study treated chemo-refractory metastatic non-small-cell lung cancer patients with focal radiation plus ipilimumab CTLA-4 blockade. The V gene's germline CDR1 is LGHNA and CDR2 YNFKEQ. The length of the CDR3 is 16 residues. V shed 5 bases and J 6 bases; nucleotides not matched to a gene: 12. As to this clone: Its specificity is unknown.

TCRdb's table, derived via immunoSEQ multiplex PCR, lists solely in-frame clones and lacks some. The data contain more than 90,000 clones, 88% of them singletons. Study-wide results and caveats: Expansion in blood of tumor-derived TCR clones was seen after radiotherapy plus ipilimumab. Early blood T cell clone dynamics, with interferon-beta, were reported to best predict response.

The sequence derives from a human donor with non-small cell lung cancer that progressed on radiotherapy plus ipilimumab. V usage is TRBV4-2 and J usage is TRBJ2-7, with 11 bases lining up with TRBD1. The sample consisted of peripheral blood, taken from a patient treated with radiotherapy plus ipilimumab. CDR3 nucleotide sequence: TGTGCCAGCAGCACAGCCGGGGGGACAGGGGGTGGCGAGCAGTACTTC. It is translated as CASSTAGGTGGGEQYF.